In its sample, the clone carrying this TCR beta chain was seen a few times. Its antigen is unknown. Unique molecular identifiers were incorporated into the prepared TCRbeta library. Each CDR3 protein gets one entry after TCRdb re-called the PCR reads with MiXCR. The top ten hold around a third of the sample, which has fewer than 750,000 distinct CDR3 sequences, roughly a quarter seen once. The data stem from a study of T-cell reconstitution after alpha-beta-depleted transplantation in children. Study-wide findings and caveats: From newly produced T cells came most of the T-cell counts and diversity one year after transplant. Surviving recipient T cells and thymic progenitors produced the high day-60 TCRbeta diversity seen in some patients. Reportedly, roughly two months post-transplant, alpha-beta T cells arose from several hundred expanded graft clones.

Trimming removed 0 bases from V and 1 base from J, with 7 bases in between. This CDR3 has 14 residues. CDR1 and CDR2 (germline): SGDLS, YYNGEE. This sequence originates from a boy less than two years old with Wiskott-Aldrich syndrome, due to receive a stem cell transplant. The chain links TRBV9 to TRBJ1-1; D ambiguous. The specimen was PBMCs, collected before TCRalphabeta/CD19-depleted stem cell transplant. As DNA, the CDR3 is TGTGCCAGCAGCGTAGGCCCCGGGAACACTGAAGCTTTCTTT. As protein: CASSVGPGNTEAFF.